The source of this T cell receptor (beta chain) is a study of blood T cell repertoires in COVID-19 (dated by TCRdb to between 2020 and 2021). Looking at the study overall: Samples from collaborators originated in the United States, Italy and Spain and spanned both the acute and convalescent phases of COVID-19. The prospective study material was composed of cDNA or gDNA derived from T cells, B-cell-depleted T cells, or PBMCs. Deeply sampled blood TCRbeta repertoires from subjects exposed to, actively infected with, or recovered from COVID-19 were included in the dataset. Where available, HLA class I and class II types were obtained from metadata supplied by the sample provider rather than from assay-based typing. A freely available public database, intended as a resource for researchers studying the immune response to SARS-CoV-2, is where the repertoires were released. Sample metadata almost always included a de-identified subject ID, COVID-19 status, age in years and sex. The samples were drawn from two sources: the first 160 participants of the ongoing ImmuneRACE study, and 1,000 to 1,500 subjects contributed by 6 global collaborators. Study-level results and caveats: How much clinical and demographic metadata was included differed by source and by participant, and the metadata was provided uncurated.

This clone was counted a single time. Its antigen remains unidentified. Base qualities are not recorded, but no much larger clone differs from it by a single base. Participants in the prospective study were enrolled through a virtual design, were aged about 18 to 100 years, and lived in approximately 24 United States geographic areas. In the prospective study, cohorts were assigned on the basis of participant-reported clinical history obtained from a screening survey and a study questionnaire. Recovered participants in ImmuneRACE Cohort 3 were defined as having two consecutive negative NP/OP PCR tests, clearance from a healthcare professional, or resolution of symptoms. Mobile phlebotomists in the prospective study collected whole blood, serum and a nasopharyngeal or oropharyngeal swab from every participant. Participants in the prospective study had the option to provide additional blood draws and questionnaires over a 2-month period. Before DNA extraction, prospective study blood samples were shipped either frozen or at room temperature.

TCRbeta CDR3 regions were amplified from genomic DNA by means of the immunoSEQ Assay, a bias-controlled multiplex PCR. The paper's processing steps were these. The number of nucleated cells in each sample was estimated from the amplification of reference gene primers within the assay. To quantify the absolute abundance of each unique TCRbeta CDR3 rearrangement, sequence reads were collapsed and filtered. For each sample, productive Simpson clonality was calculated as the square root of Simpson's diversity index over productive rearrangements. Entries here come from immuneACCESS through TCRdb and include only in-frame sequences with V and J called. Some clones fail to appear in such tables; in the studies checked, an unresolved V gene covers under half of the shortfall, and the cause of the remainder is unknown. V and J calls and clone size are those listed in that table; D and trimming were worked out from the DNA. This sample is represented by approximately 400,000 clones; 88% of them were singletons. The ten largest clones capture about 1.2% of the sample.

The V end gives up 8 bases and the J end 4 bases, leaving 13 bases in the junction not matched to a gene. Looking up the germline V gene (reference sequence) yields CDR1 LGHDT and CDR2 YNNKEL. Its CDR3 holds 17 amino acids, cysteine through phenylalanine. Of all the DNA, just the CDR3 is kept, 51 bases in frame from base 1. The rearrangement joined TRBV3-1 (or the pseudogene TRBV3-2) to TRBJ2-3, and 12 junction bases match TRBD2. Sequenced sample: PBMCs or T cells enriched from blood (not recorded which). The clonotype comes from a woman aged 18-29 years who had recovered from COVID-19. In nucleotide form, the sequence is TGTGCCAGCGGGACTAGCGGGCACATCCTTACACCAGATACGCAGTATTTT. This yields the protein CASGTSGHILTPDTQYF.